Listed here are 24 T cell receptor beta chains from one sample, sequenced in a study of cytomegalovirus exposure and HLA in healthy donors. PCR used 60 Vbeta primers and 13 Jbeta primers. Data came from immunoSEQ multiplex PCR; TCRdb stores just in-frame clones and leaves some out. The sample has about 150,000 clones; over 60% are singletons. The sequenced material came from PBMCs. Receptor source: a woman in her 40s in good health and CMV-seronegative.

This clone occurred a few times. Here the CDR3 reads CASSKPGTGNTIYF. DNA of the CDR3: TGTGCCAGTAGTAAGCCAGGGACTGGAAACACCATATATTTT. The genes are TRBV19 and TRBJ1-3, with D possibly TRBD1 on 5 matching bases. There are 14 residues in the CDR3. Germline V gene sequence: CDR1 LNHDA, CDR2 SQIVND (reference sequence). V lost 4 bases and J 2 bases, leaving 9 bases between the germline ends.

The chain couples TRBV4-2 to TRBJ1-2; 9 positions agree with TRBD1. The ends lost 3 bases at V and 0 bases at J; junction bases unmatched: 11. The CDR3 runs to 18 residues. Germline V CDR1 and CDR2: LGHNA, YNFKEQ. The CDR3 loop reads CASSHQTGGDGSNYGYTF. The CDR3 DNA is TGTGCCAGCAGCCACCAAACAGGGGGCGACGGATCTAACTATGGCTACACCTTC.

Comment on this clone: Mismatch with germline at one junction end may stem from a read error. J is TRBJ2-7 and V is TRBV4-1; 10 nucleotides match TRBD1. The CDR3 has 15 amino acids. CDR1 MGHRA and CDR2 YSYEKL come from the germline V gene. In DNA, the CDR3 is TGCGCCAGCTCCCGGGACAGGGGTTATACCTACGAGCAGCACTTC. Amino acid sequence: CASSRDRGYTYEQHF.

V and J are TRBV15 and TRBJ1-4, with 7 bases aligning to TRBD1. CDR3 length equals 16 residues. After removal of 3 bases from V and 8 bases from J, the junction contained 12 bases not matched to a gene. Germline V gene data show CDR1 as LNHNV and CDR2 as YYDKDF (reference sequence). CDR3 bases: TGTGCCACCAGCAGCCTTCAGGGGGTTAGTTGGGAAAAACTGTTTTTT. It encodes CATSSLQGVSWEKLFF.

The V gene is TRBV2, the J gene TRBJ2-2, with a possible D match to TRBD2 (6 bases). Trimming left V 6 bases short and J 2 bases short, with 10 bases between. In germline, CDR1 is SNHLY, CDR2 FYNNEI. This CDR3 is 14 amino acids long. In DNA form, the CDR3 reads TGTGCCAGCAGGCGGGGAGTCAACACCGGGGAGCTGTTTTTT. It codes for CASRRGVNTGELFF.

Only a few counts were recorded for this clone. The rearrangement links TRBV7-9 to TRBJ2-1; tentative D call: TRBD1 (5 bases). Germline V gene lookup returns CDR1 SEHNR and CDR2 FQNEAQ (reference sequence). The CDR3 runs to 15 residues. Trimming removed 1 base from V and 9 bases from J, with 16 bases in between. CDR3 in amino acids: CASSLGGPFGPEQFF. The CDR3 nucleotides are TGTGCCAGCAGCTTAGGGGGCCCCTTTGGGCCTGAGCAGTTCTTC.

The chain employs TRBV11-2 and TRBJ1-3, with D possibly TRBD1 on 6 matching bases. CDR1 SGHAT and CDR2 FQNNGV come from the germline V gene. CDR3 length: 15 residues. Trimming removed 6 bases at V and 0 bases at J, with 12 bases between. The CDR3 sequence is CASSPGTSSGNTIYF. CDR3 coding DNA: TGTGCCAGCAGTCCCGGGACAAGCTCTGGAAACACCATATATTTT.

The chain combines TRBV18 with TRBJ1-5; TRBD1 is a possible D gene (5 bases). The germline V gene encodes CDR1 KGHSH and CDR2 LQKENI. The CDR3 contains 14 residues. V lost 3 bases and J 4 bases, leaving 10 bases between the germline ends. CDR3 nucleotides: TGTGCCAGCTCACCGCAGGGTGCGAATCAGCCCCAGCATTTT. It translates to CASSPQGANQPQHF.

The rearrangement uses TRBV14 and TRBJ1-3; tentative D call: TRBD1 (6 bases). The V end was cut by 3 bases, the J end by 2 bases, with 8 bases between. CDR3 size: 14 residues. Germline V gene sequence: CDR1 SGHDN, CDR2 FVKESK. The CDR3 reads CASSHTGTGNTIYF. CDR3 sequence (DNA): TGTGCCAGCAGCCATACAGGGACTGGAAACACCATATATTTT.

This chain links TRBV7-3 with TRBJ2-5, with TRBD2 identical over 7 bases. Trimming took 3 bases from V and 5 from J; bases not matched to a gene: 9. The CDR3 is 15 amino acids. Germline-derived CDR1 and CDR2 are SGHTA and FQGTGA. The CDR3 region has the DNA TGTGCCAGCAGCTTCGGCGGGGGAACGAGGGAGACCCAGTACTTC. This gives the protein CASSFGGGTRETQYF.

The rearrangement uses TRBV7-9 and TRBJ1-1; D is perhaps TRBD1 (6 bases). CDR1 SEHNR and CDR2 FQNEAQ come from the germline V gene (reference sequence). Trimming took 6 bases from V and 0 from J, leaving 17 bases between them. The CDR3 has 16 amino acids. Here the CDR3 DNA reads TGTGCCAGCAGGGACTGGGGGCGGCGAATGAACACTGAAGCTTTCTTT. Translation: CASRDWGRRMNTEAFF.

As for this clone: Other nucleotide sequences in the sample specify the same CDR3. CDR3 region: CASSLLAGVAGTQYF. As DNA, the CDR3 is TGCGCCAGCAGCCTACTAGCGGGGGTGGCGGGGACCCAGTACTTC. The chain recombines TRBV4-1 with TRBJ2-5, with 11 bases fitting TRBD2. Germline loops: CDR1 MGHRA, CDR2 YSYEKL. V lost 4 bases, J lost 7 bases, and 8 bases stayed unmatched. The CDR3 spans 15 residues.

The chain carries TRBV5-1 and TRBJ2-7; perhaps TRBD2 as D (5 bases). Germline V lookup: CDR1 SGHRS, CDR2 YFSETQ. Trimming removed 0 bases from V and 5 bases from J, with 9 bases in between. The CDR3 is 13 residues long. The CDR3, as DNA: TGCGCCAGCAGCTTGGCGGGGTTCCACGAGCAGTACTTC. This sequence encodes CASSLAGFHEQYF.

The V gene is TRBV5-1, the J gene TRBJ2-7; TRBD2 aligns across 8 bases. This CDR3 spans 16 amino acids. Germline V gene sequence: CDR1 SGHRS, CDR2 YFSETQ. V lost 4 bases to trimming and J lost 0 bases; unmatched junction nucleotides: 9. This CDR3 reads CASSPAGTRSSYEQYF. In DNA form, the CDR3 reads TGCGCCAGCAGCCCGGCCGGGACTAGATCCTCCTACGAGCAGTACTTC.

The chain carries TRBV5-4 and TRBJ2-3; 12 bases fit TRBD2. The CDR3 covers 16 residues. Per the germline V gene, CDR1 is SGHNT and CDR2 is YYREEE (reference sequence). J gave up 2 bases and V 4 bases, and 5 bases lay outside the gene matches. The CDR3 nucleotides are TGTGCCAGCAGCCACGGACTAGCGGGGTTCACAGATACGCAGTATTTT. It yields the protein CASSHGLAGFTDTQYF.

The chain combines TRBV6-5 with TRBJ2-7, with D possibly being TRBD2 (6 bases). This CDR3 has 13 residues. CDR1 is MNHEY, CDR2 SVGAGI, per germline. V lost 6 bases, J lost 3 bases, and 12 bases lay in between. CDR3 in DNA: TGTGCCAGCAGACCAGCGGGCCGCTACGAGCAGTACTTC. This encodes CASRPAGRYEQYF.

This chain links TRBV6-5 with TRBJ1-6; possibly TRBD1 for D (5 bases). V gave up 5 bases and J gave up 2 bases, with 7 bases separating them. This CDR3 has 14 amino acids. Germline V gives CDR1 MNHEY, CDR2 SVGAGI. The CDR3 DNA reads TGTGCCAGCAGTGTACAGGCCTATAATTCACCCCTCCACTTT. Its translation is CASSVQAYNSPLHF.

This clone was detected a few times. The chain links TRBV19 to TRBJ2-2; maybe TRBD2 (5 bases). Germline CDR1 is LNHDA and CDR2 is SQIVND (reference sequence). Between the trimmed V and J ends, which lost 3 bases and 0 bases, there was a span of 8 bases. The length of the CDR3 is 15 residues. The CDR3: CASSIGVSNTGELFF. Here the CDR3 DNA reads TGTGCCAGTAGTATCGGGGTATCGAACACCGGGGAGCTGTTTTTT.

Remarks on this clone: The same CDR3 arises from other DNA sequences in this sample as well. The chain carries TRBV28 and TRBJ1-2; 7 positions match TRBD1. Trimming at V came to 7 bases and at J to 4 bases, leaving 3 bases not matched to a gene. Germline V gene lookup returns CDR1 MDHEN and CDR2 SYDVKM. The CDR3 length is 12 residues. The CDR3 sequence is CASTRDSYGYTF. The CDR3 nucleotides read TGTGCCAGCACCCGGGACAGCTATGGCTACACCTTC.

The rearrangement uses TRBV9 and TRBJ1-4; D unresolved. Per the germline V gene, CDR1 is SGDLS and CDR2 is YYNGEE. V was trimmed by 0 bases and J by 8 bases, leaving 14 bases between them. This CDR3 region has 15 residues. The CDR3 spells CASSVAGGRFEKLFF. The CDR3 DNA follows: TGTGCCAGCAGCGTAGCGGGAGGTAGATTCGAAAAACTGTTTTTT.

The chain couples TRBV19 to TRBJ1-2; TRBD1 matches at 7 bases. The CDR3 runs to 15 residues. The V gene's germline CDR1 is LNHDA and CDR2 SQIVND (reference sequence). J lost 4 bases, V lost 4 bases, and 9 bases had no gene match. The CDR3 protein is CASSTQTGTTYGYTF. In DNA, the CDR3 is TGTGCCAGTAGTACCCAGACAGGGACAACCTATGGCTACACCTTC.

The V and J genes are TRBV7-9 and TRBJ2-5; D unclear. CDR3 size: 14 residues. Trimming left V 5 bases short and J 5 bases short, with 15 bases between. Germline assignment: CDR1 SEHNR and CDR2 FQNEAQ (reference sequence). DNA for the CDR3: TGTGCCAGCAGCCCCCCGAGGCGTCGGGAGACCCAGTACTTC. Protein product: CASSPPRRRETQYF.

This clone was seen once. V usage is TRBV2 and J usage is TRBJ2-5; D is uncertain. Germline assignment: CDR1 SNHLY and CDR2 FYNNEI. The V end lost 7 bases, the J end lost 5 bases, and 17 bases lay between the germline ends. The CDR3 contains 14 residues. Here the CDR3 reads CASNTLTLRETQYF. CDR3 nucleotide sequence: TGTGCCAGCAATACCCTTACCCTTCGGGAGACCCAGTACTTC. Filled out from reference TRBV2 and TRBJ2-5, the complete variable domain reads EPEVTQTPSHQVTQMGQEVILRCVPISNHLYFYWYRQILGQKVEFLVSFYNNEISEKSEIFDDQFSVERPDGSNFTLKIRSTKLEDSAMYFCASNTLTLRETQYFGPGTRLLVL.

This clone was seen more than once but under ten times. This sequence joins TRBV5-4 and TRBJ1-1; D unclear. Germline CDR1 and CDR2: SGHNT and YYREEE (reference sequence). CDR3 length: 16 amino acids. Trimming shortened V by 3 bases and J by 5 bases, and 20 bases separated the two germline ends. The CDR3 coding sequence is TGTGCCAGCAGCTGGGGTGGAGGGAGGTCTGAGACTGAAGCTTTCTTT. The encoded protein is CASSWGGGRSETEAFF.